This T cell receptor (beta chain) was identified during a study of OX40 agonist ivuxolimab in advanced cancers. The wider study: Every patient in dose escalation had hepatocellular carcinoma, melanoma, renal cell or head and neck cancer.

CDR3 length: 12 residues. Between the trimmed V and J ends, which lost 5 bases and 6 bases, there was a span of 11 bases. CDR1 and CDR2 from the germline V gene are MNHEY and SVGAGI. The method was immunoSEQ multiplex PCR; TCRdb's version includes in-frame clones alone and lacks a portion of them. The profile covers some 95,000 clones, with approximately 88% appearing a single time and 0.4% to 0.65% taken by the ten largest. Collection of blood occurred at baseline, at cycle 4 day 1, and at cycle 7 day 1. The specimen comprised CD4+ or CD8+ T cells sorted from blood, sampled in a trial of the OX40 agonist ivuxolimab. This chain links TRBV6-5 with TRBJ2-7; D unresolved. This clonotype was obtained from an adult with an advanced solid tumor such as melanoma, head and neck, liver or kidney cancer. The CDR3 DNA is TGTGCCAGCAGTGACGTTCGCTTCGAGCAGTACTTC. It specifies CASSDVRFEQYF.